Listed here are 6 T cell receptor beta chains from one sample, sequenced in a study of molecular identifiers for immune sequencing clone quantification. From the PCR reads, TCRdb called clonotypes with MiXCR, one entry per CDR3 protein. The data contain approximately 500,000 distinct CDR3 sequences, around 21% of them singletons. Sequences were obtained from naive CD8+ T cells from blood, with Jurkat cell RNA spiked in. Subset meaning: FACS-sorted CD8+CD4-CCR7+CD45RA+ naive T cells. The receptors were gathered from a human donor in good health. Some libraries in this study had Jurkat cell RNA spiked in.

This clonotype was counted ten times or more. V gene TRBV11-2 combines with J gene TRBJ2-2; D possibly uses TRBD1 or TRBD2 (5 bases each). The CDR3 covers 14 residues. Germline CDR1 and CDR2: SGHAT and FQNNGV. V lost 2 bases to trimming and J lost 5 bases, with 9 bases between them. CDR3 sequence: CASSLWDLTGELFF. For the CDR3, the DNA is TGTGCCAGCAGCTTATGGGACCTGACCGGGGAGCTGTTTTTT.

This clonotype was counted many times. V usage is TRBV4-3 and J usage is TRBJ1-4; D not resolved. Germline CDR1 and CDR2: LGHNA and YSLEER. There are 16 residues in the CDR3. The V gene lost 4 bases and the J gene lost 4 bases, with 16 bases spanning the gap. The CDR3 nucleotides are TGCGCCAGCAGCCCGTCAAACAGAGTTTATAATGAAAAACTGTTTTTT. Its translation is CASSPSNRVYNEKLFF.

Concerning this clonotype itself: This could be a read error, since a much larger clone is one nucleotide away. The rearrangement joins TRBV6-2 or TRBV6-3 to TRBJ2-3, with 7 bases matching TRBD1. This CDR3 comprises 16 residues. Germline CDR1 MNHEY, CDR2 SVGEGT. CDR3: CDSSPDYRGSSDTQYF. The CDR3 DNA reads TGTGACAGCAGCCCAGACTACAGGGGAAGTTCAGATACGCAGTATTTT.

This clonotype was detected ten times or more. This chain links TRBV5-1 with TRBJ1-2; 7 nucleotides align to TRBD1. The length of the CDR3 is 14 residues. With 2 bases clipped from V and 3 bases from J, the junction kept 4 bases outside the gene matches. CDR1 SGHRS and CDR2 YFSETQ come from the germline V gene. CDR3 bases: TGCGCCAGCAGCTTCACAGGGGATCACTATGGCTACACCTTC. It is translated as CASSFTGDHYGYTF.

This clonotype was seen repeatedly, ten times or more. The V gene is TRBV30, the J gene TRBJ2-3; a weak D match, TRBD2 (5 bases). The germline V and J ends were trimmed by 1 base and 3 bases, with 14 bases remaining between them. From germline, CDR1 is GTSNPN and CDR2 SVGIG (reference sequence). The CDR3 covers 15 residues. The CDR3 here is CAWSALGRGTDTQYF. The CDR3 nucleotides are TGTGCCTGGAGTGCCCTAGGGAGAGGGACAGATACGCAGTATTTT.

This chain connects TRBV5-3 to TRBJ1-1; tentatively, D is TRBD1 (6 bases). TRBV5-3 is annotated as an ORF whose role is uncertain. The CDR3 spans 12 residues. Trimming pared 8 bases from V and 7 bases from J, leaving 15 bases between. CDR3 bases: TGTGCCAGCACCGAATCAGGGGTTGAAGCTTTCTTT. Translating it yields CASTESGVEAFF.